The source of this T cell receptor beta chain is a study of tumor and adjacent non-tumor tissue in lung cancer. Study-level background: There were approximately twelve adenocarcinoma, a couple of squamous cell carcinoma and 1 small cell lung cancer cases. On average, productive TCRbeta reads reached about 4.17 million per sample. General study findings and limits: In normal lung, the top 100 clones were significantly more dominant than in tumor.

Points on this clonotype: Its target is unknown. This may come from a read error, since a much larger clone is one base off.

In germline, CDR1 is DFQATT, CDR2 SNEGSKA (reference sequence). V lost 5 bases to trimming and J lost 9 bases; unmatched junction nucleotides: 16. The CDR3 contains 15 residues. The library came from three nested PCR rounds adapted from ARM-PCR protocols. TCRdb used MiXCR to reprocess the multiplex PCR reads, holding one entry per CDR3 protein. The data contain tens of thousands of distinct CDR3 sequences, less than 80% of them singletons. This sample's RNA came from whole unsorted tissue. This TCR was recovered from a man aged 55 to 70 with non-small cell lung cancer. The sequencing sample was made of lung tumor tissue. This sequence joins TRBV20-1 and TRBJ2-1; 7 bases line up with TRBD1. CDR3 nucleotide sequence: TGCAGTGCTCGAAATCCGGGACAGTGGGGTGGTGAGCAGTTCTTC. Translating gives CSARNPGQWGGEQFF.